These 6 T cell receptor beta chains were sequenced from one sample in a study of shared clonotypes between healthy human individuals. Positively selected for CCR7, the CD45RO-negative cells used as naive CD8 cells excluded terminally differentiated effector memory CD45RA+ cells. Profiling relied on immunoSEQ multiplex PCR, and the TCRdb table lists in-frame clones only, not all of them. Of approximately 2,000,000 clones listed, about 94% are singletons. Sample: naive CD8+ T cells from PBMCs. The receptors were sampled from a man between 18 and 35 years old in good health. Some clones in this sample may be carry-over from other donors' samples.

This chain connects TRBV29-1 to TRBJ2-7, with 8 bases matching TRBD1. CDR3 size: 14 residues. Looked up from germline, CDR1 is SQVTM and CDR2 is ANQGSEA. J gave up 5 bases and V 4 bases, and 10 bases lay outside the gene matches. The CDR3 DNA follows: TGCAGCGTTGGGGGGGCGGACAGGGTCCACGAGCAGTACTTC. Its translation is CSVGGADRVHEQYF.

The chain links TRBV14 to TRBJ1-1; D may be TRBD1 (6 bases). The CDR3 is 14 residues long. Germline CDR1 is SGHDN and CDR2 is FVKESK. V shed 5 bases and J shed 4 bases, with 14 bases lying between them. In nucleotides, the CDR3 is TGTGCCAGCAGCGTACAGGGTTTTGGCACTGAAGCTTTCTTT. This sequence encodes CASSVQGFGTEAFF.

This clone appeared a few times. Additional DNA sequences in this sample encode the identical CDR3. The chain couples TRBV9 to TRBJ1-1; weak D call: TRBD1 (6 bases). Germline V gene data show CDR1 as SGDLS and CDR2 as YYNGEE. The V end lost 4 bases, the J end lost 4 bases, and 8 bases lay between the germline ends. The CDR3 length is 12 residues. The CDR3 protein is CASSRGGTEAFF. The CDR3, as DNA: TGTGCCAGCAGCCGAGGGGGCACTGAAGCTTTCTTT.

This chain links TRBV9 with TRBJ1-1, with a weak D call TRBD1 (5 bases). Germline lookup yields CDR1 SGDLS and CDR2 YYNGEE. This CDR3 has 12 residues. Trimming removed 7 bases from V and 3 bases from J, with 10 bases in between. The CDR3 is CASRGRDTEAFF. In DNA, the CDR3 is TGTGCCAGCCGAGGCAGGGACACTGAAGCTTTCTTT. Combining the CDR3 with reference TRBV9 and TRBJ1-1 gives the whole variable domain DSGVTQTPKHLITATGQRVTLRCSPRSGDLSVYWYQQSLDQGLQFLIQYYNGEERAKGNILERFSAQQFPDLHSELNLSSLELGDSALYFCASRGRDTEAFFGQGTRLTVV.

The rearrangement uses TRBV7-9 and TRBJ2-3; 9 bases agree with TRBD2. Germline CDR1 reads SEHNR; CDR2 reads FQNEAQ (reference sequence). The ends lost 2 bases at V and 4 bases at J; junction bases unmatched: 7. This CDR3 spans 16 amino acids. CDR3 sequence: CASSLNLAGLPDTQYF. CDR3 sequence (DNA): TGTGCCAGCAGCTTAAATCTAGCGGGGCTACCAGATACGCAGTATTTT.

The CDR3 nucleotides read TGTGCCAGCAGCCCTGATGCAGGGACTAGCCTTCGCTGGGGGTCCTACGAGCAGTACTTC. Its protein product is CASSPDAGTSLRWGSYEQYF. The gene calls are TRBV9 and TRBJ2-7; TRBD2 agrees at 9 bases. The CDR3 has 20 residues. Germline V gene lookup returns CDR1 SGDLS and CDR2 YYNGEE. After removal of 4 bases from V and 1 base from J, the junction contained 21 bases not matched to a gene. Supplemented by reference TRBV9 and TRBJ2-7, the full variable domain reads DSGVTQTPKHLITATGQRVTLRCSPRSGDLSVYWYQQSLDQGLQFLIQYYNGEERAKGNILERFSAQQFPDLHSELNLSSLELGDSALYFCASSPDAGTSLRWGSYEQYFGPGTRLTVT.